The 3 T cell receptor beta chains below come from one sample, sequenced in a study of CD8+CD57+ T cells in acquired aplastic anemia. Patients selected for sequencing had displayed CD8+CD57+ cell expansion by flow cytometry. Genomic DNA acted as the template from which TCR beta VDJ combination and CDR3 sequence profiling were carried out. TCRdb itself ran the reads through MiXCR, one entry per CDR3 protein. This repertoire shows 160,000 or so distinct CDR3 sequences, roughly 48% found once; its top ten account for roughly 3.1%. Sequencing input: sorted CD4+, CD8+, or CD8+CD57+ T cells (not recorded which) from PBMCs. These receptors were taken from a human donor with aplastic anemia.

This clonotype occurred a few times. The chain recombines TRBV6-1 with TRBJ1-5, with a weak D call TRBD1 (6 bases). The CDR3 consists of 16 residues. Germline lookup yields CDR1 MNHNS and CDR2 SASEGT. V lost 4 bases to trimming and J lost 0 bases, with 13 bases between them. The CDR3 loop reads CASSAATGNSNQPQHF. The CDR3 coding sequence is TGTGCCAGCAGTGCGGCCACAGGGAATAGCAATCAGCCCCAGCATTTT.

The V gene is TRBV24-1, the J gene TRBJ2-1, with TRBD2 matching over 11 bases. V was pared by 1 base and J by 4 bases, with 5 bases of the junction left unmatched. The germline CDR1 and CDR2 sequences are KGHDR and SFDVKD. The CDR3 contains 17 residues. CDR3 nucleotides: TGTGCCACCAGTGATTTCGGGACTAGCGGAGGGTACAATGAGCAGTTCTTC. This gives the protein CATSDFGTSGGYNEQFF.

This clonotype was recorded once. The rearrangement links TRBV5-1 to TRBJ2-2, with TRBD2 matching over 9 bases. The CDR3 consists of 16 residues. V lost 0 bases to trimming and J lost 6 bases; unmatched junction nucleotides: 6. Germline CDR1 and CDR2: SGHRS and YFSETQ. The CDR3 sequence is CASSLDLAGIAGELFF. CDR3 DNA sequence: TGCGCCAGCAGCTTGGATCTAGCGGGAATTGCCGGGGAGCTGTTTTTT.